This T cell receptor beta chain is drawn from a study of T cell responses to AZD1222 COVID-19 vaccine. General study results and limits: Among AZD1222 vaccinees, only 5 to 7 were seropositive at baseline. Only after the peak T cell response were repertoires sampled.

This clone has only one observation. Its matching antigen is unknown. The V gene's germline CDR1 is SGHTA and CDR2 FQGNSA. The V gene lost 6 bases and the J gene lost 4 bases, with 14 bases spanning the gap. The CDR3 length is 14 residues. Timing groups of about 4 and about 12 weeks for second doses were pooled. Sequencing was performed with immunoSEQ multiplex PCR; in TCRdb, only in-frame clones are kept and a portion is missing. The table shows 150,000 to 200,000 clones, with approximately 90% occurring only once. The V gene is TRBV7-2, the J gene TRBJ2-3, with D tentatively TRBD1 or TRBD2 (5 bases each). The starting material was peripheral blood, obtained 28 days after the second AZD1222 dose. The receptor was derived from an adult who received the AZD1222 COVID-19 vaccine. The DNA for the CDR3 is TGTGCCAGCAGTACCCCGAGGGGCGCAGATACGCAGTATTTT. It yields the protein CASSTPRGADTQYF.